This is a list of T cell receptor beta chains from one sample in a study of regulatory T cells in long-lasting Graves disease. TCRdb ran MiXCR on the multiplex PCR reads and lists one entry per CDR3 protein. This table has 400,000 to 500,000 distinct CDR3 sequences, roughly 20% appearing once. Sequenced material: peripheral blood mononuclear cells (PBMCs), taken when the disease was refractory, from a patient treated with antithyroid drugs. All receptors come from a female donor with Graves disease. The CDR3 runs from the conserved cysteine through the conserved F or W. Each record gives: clone size, J gene, V gene, D gene, CDR3 protein, CDR3 DNA. A D gene is named only where the DNA matches it firmly. Expanded clones get a size class; other rows say once, few or many, or leave the size out.

few TRBJ2-7 TRBV7-6 - CASSLIGTSYEQYF TGTGCCAGCAGCTTAATCGGTACCTCCTACGAGCAGTACTTC
many TRBJ1-2 TRBV5-1 - CASSGGGDGYTF TGCGCCAGCAGCGGCGGAGGGGATGGCTACACCTTC
many TRBJ2-7 TRBV5-5 - CASSFGREYEQYF TGTGCCAGCAGCTTCGGCAGGGAATACGAGCAGTACTTC
many TRBJ2-2 TRBV6-2/TRBV6-3 TRBD2 CASSYSLASGRTGELFF TGTGCCAGCAGTTACTCCCTAGCCAGCGGGAGAACCGGGGAGCTGTTTTTT
many TRBJ2-7 TRBV5-1 TRBD1 CASSWGQGAPSRYEQYF TGCGCCAGCAGCTGGGGACAGGGGGCGCCCTCTCGATACGAGCAGTACTTC
few TRBJ2-1 TRBV10-3 TRBD2 CAISEAGDYNEQFF TGTGCCATCAGTGAGGCGGGAGACTACAATGAGCAGTTCTTC
- TRBJ2-2 TRBV7-3 - CASRPTRGNTGELFF TGTGCCAGCAGGCCGACTAGAGGGAACACCGGGGAGCTGTTTTTT
many TRBJ2-7 TRBV20-1 TRBD1 CSAKDRGSQYSYEQYF TGCAGTGCCAAAGACAGGGGGAGCCAATACTCCTACGAGCAGTACTTC
many TRBJ2-5 TRBV7-2 TRBD2 CASSLDPLAGWTQETQYF TGTGCCAGCAGCTTAGACCCCCTAGCGGGCTGGACACAAGAGACCCAGTACTTC
many TRBJ2-7 TRBV6-1 - CASSTEMFSSSYEQYF TGTGCCAGCAGTACAGAAATGTTTTCGAGCTCCTACGAGCAGTACTTC
few TRBJ2-1 TRBV24-1 TRBD1 CATSDLRQGTNEQFF TGTGCCACCAGTGATTTAAGACAGGGGACGAATGAGCAGTTCTTC
- TRBJ2-7 TRBV27 TRBD1 CASSPGTGGVNEQYF TGTGCCAGCAGTCCCGGGACAGGGGGCGTGAACGAGCAGTACTTC
many TRBJ2-1 TRBV12-3/TRBV12-4 TRBD2 CASSGLAGGSYNEQFF TGTGCCAGCAGCGGACTAGCGGGAGGGTCCTACAATGAGCAGTTCTTC
many TRBJ2-7 TRBV7-2 TRBD2 CASSLLGTSGRAYEQYF TGTGCCAGCAGCTTACTCGGGACTAGCGGGAGGGCCTACGAGCAGTACTTC
many TRBJ1-5 TRBV2 TRBD1 CASRQQGAPNQPQHF TGTGCCAGCAGACAACAGGGGGCACCGAATCAGCCCCAGCATTTT
few TRBJ1-2 TRBV7-2 - CASSLARRDGGRSGYTF TGTGCCAGCAGCTTAGCCCGACGAGATGGGGGGCGTTCTGGCTACACCTTC
- TRBJ1-3 TRBV7-2 - CASTRDGGGRNTIYF TGTGCCAGCACCAGGGACGGGGGGGGTAGAAACACCATATATTTT
many TRBJ1-2 TRBV20-1 - CSAPLGGASNYGYTF TGCAGTGCTCCTCTGGGAGGGGCGAGTAACTATGGCTACACCTTC
- TRBJ2-5 TRBV7-9 - CASTRCRLIQETQYF TGTGCCAGCACCCGGTGTAGACTGATCCAAGAGACCCAGTACTTC
many TRBJ1-2 TRBV6-1 TRBD1 CASNTRQGIVGYGYTF TGTGCCAGCAACACGCGACAGGGCATAGTGGGCTATGGCTACACCTTC
many TRBJ1-5 TRBV20-1 - CSARVGQPQHF TGCAGTGCTAGGGTGGGGCAGCCCCAGCATTTT
many TRBJ1-2 TRBV6-2/TRBV6-3 TRBD1 CASSYGQGTHGYTF TGTGCCAGCAGTTACGGACAGGGAACCCATGGCTACACCTTC
many TRBJ1-1 TRBV2 - CASSQASGGTEAFF TGTGCCAGCAGTCAAGCTAGCGGGGGCACTGAAGCTTTCTTT
few TRBJ1-5 TRBV7-9 - CASSRTADQPQHF TGTGCCAGCAGCCGGACAGCCGATCAGCCCCAGCATTTT
many TRBJ1-2 TRBV5-8 - CASSPQGFGYTF TGTGCCAGCAGCCCTCAGGGGTTTGGCTACACCTTC
- TRBJ2-2 TRBV3-1 TRBD2 CASRGLAGTNTGELFF TGTGCCAGCAGGGGACTAGCGGGTACAAACACCGGGGAGCTGTTTTTT
- TRBJ1-1 TRBV19 TRBD1 CASSIRTGRWYTEAFF TGTGCCAGTAGTATAAGGACAGGGAGGTGGTACACTGAAGCTTTCTTT
few TRBJ2-4 TRBV18 - CASSPPFSDILAKNIQYF TGTGCCAGCTCACCACCGTTCTCCGACATTCTAGCCAAAAACATTCAGTACTTC
- TRBJ1-5 TRBV20-1 - CSASLGYGGQPQHF TGCAGTGCTAGTTTAGGGTACGGGGGTCAGCCCCAGCATTTT
- TRBJ2-7 TRBV19 - CASSMGSSYEQYF TGTGCCAGTAGTATGGGGAGCTCCTACGAGCAGTACTTC
many TRBJ2-5 TRBV28 TRBD1 CASKRTGPPWTQYF TGTGCCAGCAAGCGGACAGGGCCCCCGTGGACCCAGTACTTC
- TRBJ1-5 TRBV6-1 TRBD1 CASSDGQGTNQPQHF TGTGCCAGCAGTGATGGACAGGGGACAAATCAGCCCCAGCATTTT
few TRBJ1-1 TRBV6-5 TRBD1 CASSYGTGGRTEAFF TGTGCCAGCAGTTACGGGACAGGGGGCCGAACTGAAGCTTTCTTT
- TRBJ2-3 TRBV15 TRBD2 CATSRDRASGRPDTQYF TGTGCCACCAGCAGAGATCGCGCTAGCGGGAGGCCTGATACGCAGTATTTT
many TRBJ1-2 TRBV29-1 - CSVEDLEDSTYGYTF TGCAGCGTTGAAGATCTCGAGGACAGCACCTATGGCTACACCTTC
few TRBJ2-2 TRBV6-2/TRBV6-3 - CASSYSRHSSNTGELFF TGTGCCAGCAGTTACTCTCGGCACTCCTCGAACACCGGGGAGCTGTTTTTT
- TRBJ1-5 TRBV2 TRBD1 CASSERQGDVFNQPQHF TGTGCCAGCAGTGAGAGACAGGGAGACGTTTTCAATCAGCCCCAGCATTTT
many TRBJ2-7 TRBV2 - CASGAEQYF TGTGCCAGCGGCGCTGAGCAGTACTTC
- TRBJ2-6 TRBV6-1 TRBD2 CASSDLAASSGANVLTF TGTGCCAGCAGTGACCTAGCGGCCTCGTCTGGGGCCAACGTCCTGACTTTC
- TRBJ2-6 TRBV29-1 - CSPSGGASGANVLTF TGCAGCCCGTCAGGGGGGGCCTCTGGGGCCAACGTCCTGACTTTC
many TRBJ1-1 TRBV18 - CASSYRQELEAFF TGTGCCAGCTCGTATCGACAGGAGCTTGAAGCTTTCTTT
- TRBJ2-7 TRBV7-8 TRBD1 CASSLGTGACEQYF TGTGCCAGCAGCTTAGGGACAGGGGCCTGCGAGCAGTACTTC
many TRBJ1-2 TRBV10-3 - CAISESPAYGYTF TGTGCCATCAGTGAGTCTCCCGCCTATGGCTACACCTTC
- TRBJ2-1 TRBV6-9 TRBD2 CASSYTGLAGVQFF TGTGCCAGCAGTTACACCGGACTAGCGGGTGTGCAGTTCTTC
many TRBJ2-5 TRBV6-5 TRBD2 CASSYWLAGTGQETQYF TGTGCCAGCAGTTACTGGCTAGCGGGAACCGGACAAGAGACCCAGTACTTC
many TRBJ1-2 TRBV2 - CASSEVRGNGYTF TGTGCCAGCAGTGAAGTGAGGGGAAACGGCTACACCTTC
few TRBJ2-3 TRBV7-3 - CASRPGLTDTDTQYF TGTGCCAGCAGACCCGGACTAACGGACACAGATACGCAGTATTTT
- TRBJ2-6 TRBV10-3 - CAIRARDAGANVLTF TGTGCCATCAGGGCACGGGACGCTGGGGCCAACGTCCTGACTTTC
few TRBJ1-2 TRBV7-2 TRBD1 CASSSGLIRDRGNYGYTF TGTGCCAGCAGCTCAGGATTAATCCGGGACAGAGGAAACTATGGCTACACCTTC
many TRBJ2-7 TRBV3-1 - CASSHTGSSYEQYF TGTGCCAGCAGCCACACAGGGAGCTCCTACGAGCAGTACTTC
- TRBJ2-7 TRBV3-1 TRBD2 CASSQDRRERNEQYF TGTGCCAGCAGCCAAGATAGGCGGGAGAGAAACGAGCAGTACTTC
- TRBJ2-3 TRBV20-1 - CSAGGSGLSTDTQYF TGCAGTGCGGGGGGTAGCGGCCTAAGCACAGATACGCAGTATTTT
- TRBJ1-2 TRBV28 TRBD1 CASSSLRTGTYGYTF TGTGCCAGCAGTTCTCTAAGGACAGGGACCTATGGCTACACCTTC
many TRBJ1-5 TRBV27 - CASSYSGVNQPQHF TGTGCCAGCAGTTATTCAGGGGTCAATCAGCCCCAGCATTTT
many TRBJ2-5 TRBV2 TRBD2 CASEGLAGETLETQYF TGTGCCAGCGAGGGACTAGCGGGAGAGACCCTGGAGACCCAGTACTTC